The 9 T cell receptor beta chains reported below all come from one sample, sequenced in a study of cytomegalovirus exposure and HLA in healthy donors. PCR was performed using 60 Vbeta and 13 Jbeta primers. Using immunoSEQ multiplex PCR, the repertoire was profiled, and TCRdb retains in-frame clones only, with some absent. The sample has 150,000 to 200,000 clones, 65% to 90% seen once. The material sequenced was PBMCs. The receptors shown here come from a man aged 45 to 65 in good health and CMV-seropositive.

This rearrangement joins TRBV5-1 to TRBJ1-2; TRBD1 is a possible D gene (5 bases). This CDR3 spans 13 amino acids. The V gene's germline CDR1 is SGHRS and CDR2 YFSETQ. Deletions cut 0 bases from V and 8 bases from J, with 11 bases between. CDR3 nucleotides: TGCGCCAGCAGCTTGGCCGACAGCTCCGGCTACACCTTC. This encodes CASSLADSSGYTF.

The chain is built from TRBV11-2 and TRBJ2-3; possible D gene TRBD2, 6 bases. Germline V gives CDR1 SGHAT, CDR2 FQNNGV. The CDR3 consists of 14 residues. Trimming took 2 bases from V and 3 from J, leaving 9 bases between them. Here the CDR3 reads CASSLRSGTDTQYF. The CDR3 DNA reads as TGTGCCAGCAGCTTAAGGAGCGGGACAGATACGCAGTATTTT.

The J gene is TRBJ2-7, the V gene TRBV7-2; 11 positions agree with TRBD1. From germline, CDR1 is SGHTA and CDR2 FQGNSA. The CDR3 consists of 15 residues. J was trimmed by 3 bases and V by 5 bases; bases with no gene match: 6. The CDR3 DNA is TGTGCCAGCAGCCCCTGGACAGGGGGCTTCTACGAGCAGTACTTC. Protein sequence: CASSPWTGGFYEQYF.

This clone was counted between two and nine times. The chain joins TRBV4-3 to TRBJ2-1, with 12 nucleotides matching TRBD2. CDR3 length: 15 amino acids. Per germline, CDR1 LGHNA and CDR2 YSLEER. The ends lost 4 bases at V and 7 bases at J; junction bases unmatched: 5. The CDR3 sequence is CASSPTLAGGNEQFF. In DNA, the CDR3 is TGCGCCAGCAGCCCGACACTAGCGGGGGGAAATGAGCAGTTCTTC.

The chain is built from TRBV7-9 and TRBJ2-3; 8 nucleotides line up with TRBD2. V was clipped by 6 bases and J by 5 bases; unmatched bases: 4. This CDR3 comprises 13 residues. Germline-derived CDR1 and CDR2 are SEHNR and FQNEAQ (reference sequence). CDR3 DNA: TGTGCCAGCAGAGCCGGGGGGGTAGATACGCAGTATTTT. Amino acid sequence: CASRAGGVDTQYF.

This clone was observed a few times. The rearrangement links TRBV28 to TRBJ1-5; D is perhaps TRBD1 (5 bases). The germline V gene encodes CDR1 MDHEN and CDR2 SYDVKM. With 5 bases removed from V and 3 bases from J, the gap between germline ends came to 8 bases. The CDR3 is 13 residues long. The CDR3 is CASSRQFNQPQHF. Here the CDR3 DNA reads TGTGCCAGCAGTCGACAGTTCAATCAGCCCCAGCATTTT.

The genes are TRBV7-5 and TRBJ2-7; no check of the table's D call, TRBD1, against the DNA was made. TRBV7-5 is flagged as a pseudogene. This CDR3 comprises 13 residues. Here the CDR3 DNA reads TGTTCCAGAAGCTGGAACAGGGCCTACGAGCAGTACTTC. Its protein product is CSRSWNRAYEQYF.

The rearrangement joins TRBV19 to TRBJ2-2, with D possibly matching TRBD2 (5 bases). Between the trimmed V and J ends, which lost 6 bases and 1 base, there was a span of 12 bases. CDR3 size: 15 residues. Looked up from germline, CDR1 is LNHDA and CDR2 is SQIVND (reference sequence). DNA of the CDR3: TGTGCCAGTAGCACGGACTGGCTGAACACCGGGGAGCTGTTTTTT. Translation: CASSTDWLNTGELFF.

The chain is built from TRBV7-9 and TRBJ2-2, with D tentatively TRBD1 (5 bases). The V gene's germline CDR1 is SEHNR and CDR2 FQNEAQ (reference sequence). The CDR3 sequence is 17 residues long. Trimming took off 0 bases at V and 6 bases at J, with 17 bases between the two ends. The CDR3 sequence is CASSLAWQEIGAGELFF. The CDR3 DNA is TGTGCCAGCAGCTTAGCTTGGCAGGAAATAGGGGCCGGGGAGCTGTTTTTT.